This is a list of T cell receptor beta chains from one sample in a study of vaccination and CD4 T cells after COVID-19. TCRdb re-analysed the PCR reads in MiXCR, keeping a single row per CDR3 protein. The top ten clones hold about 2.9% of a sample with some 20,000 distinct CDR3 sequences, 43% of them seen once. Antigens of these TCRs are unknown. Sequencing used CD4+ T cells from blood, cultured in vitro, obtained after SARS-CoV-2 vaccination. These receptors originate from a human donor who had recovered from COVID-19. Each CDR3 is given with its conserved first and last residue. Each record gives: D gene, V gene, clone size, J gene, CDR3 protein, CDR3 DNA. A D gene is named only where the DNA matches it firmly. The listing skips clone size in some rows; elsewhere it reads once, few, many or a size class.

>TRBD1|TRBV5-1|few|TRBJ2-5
CASSTTGTGWETQYF
TGCGCCAGCAGCACTACCGGGACAGGGTGGGAGACCCAGTACTTC
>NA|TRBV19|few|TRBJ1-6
CASSSGQTPLHF
TGTGCCAGTAGTTCGGGACAAACCCCCCTCCACTTT
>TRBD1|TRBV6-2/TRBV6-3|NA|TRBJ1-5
CASSYSRTGDSGQPQHF
TGTGCCAGCAGTTACTCGAGGACAGGGGACTCCGGGCAGCCCCAGCATTTT
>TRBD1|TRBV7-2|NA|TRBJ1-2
CASSYDAGGRGYGYTF
TGTGCCAGCAGCTACGATGCAGGGGGGCGGGGGTATGGCTACACCTTC
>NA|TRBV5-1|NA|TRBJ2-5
CASSLQSKETQYF
TGCGCCAGCAGCTTGCAATCCAAGGAGACCCAGTACTTC
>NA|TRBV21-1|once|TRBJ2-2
CARGEGDPNTGELFF
TGTGCCAGGGGGGAGGGGGACCCGAACACCGGGGAGCTGTTTTTT
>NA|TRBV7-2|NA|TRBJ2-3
CASRFHRITDTQYF
TGTGCCAGCAGGTTCCACAGAATCACAGATACGCAGTATTTT
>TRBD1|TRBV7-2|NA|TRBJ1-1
CASSSQGGGGTEAFF
TGTGCCAGCAGCTCCCAGGGGGGGGGGGGCACTGAAGCTTTCTTT
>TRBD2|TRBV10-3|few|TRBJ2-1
CAISEYDILREASVYNEQFF
TGTGCCATCAGTGAGTATGACATTTTGCGGGAGGCATCGGTCTACAATGAGCAGTTCTTC
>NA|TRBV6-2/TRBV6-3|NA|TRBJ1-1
CASSYRGETEAFF
TGTGCCAGCAGTTACAGGGGGGAGACTGAAGCTTTCTTT
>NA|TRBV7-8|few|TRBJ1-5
CASSLVPDSPTKNQPQHF
TGTGCCAGCAGCTTAGTTCCGGACAGCCCAACTAAAAATCAGCCCCAGCATTTT
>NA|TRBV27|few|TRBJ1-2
CASSRGHSVYGYTF
TGTGCCAGCAGTAGAGGACACTCTGTCTATGGCTACACCTTC